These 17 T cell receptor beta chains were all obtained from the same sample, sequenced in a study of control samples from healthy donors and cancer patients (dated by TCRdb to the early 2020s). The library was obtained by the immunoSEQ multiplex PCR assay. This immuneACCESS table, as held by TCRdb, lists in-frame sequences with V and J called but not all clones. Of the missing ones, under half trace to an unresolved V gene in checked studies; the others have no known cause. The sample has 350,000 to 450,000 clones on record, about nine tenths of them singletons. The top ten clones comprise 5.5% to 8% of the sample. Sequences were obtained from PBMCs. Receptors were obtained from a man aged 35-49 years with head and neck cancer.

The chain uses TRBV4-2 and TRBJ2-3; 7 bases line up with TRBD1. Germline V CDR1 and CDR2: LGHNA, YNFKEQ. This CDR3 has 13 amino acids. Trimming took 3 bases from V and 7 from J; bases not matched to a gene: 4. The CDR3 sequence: CASSQQTGNTQYF. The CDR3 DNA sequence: TGTGCCAGCAGCCAGCAGACAGGGAATACGCAGTATTTT.

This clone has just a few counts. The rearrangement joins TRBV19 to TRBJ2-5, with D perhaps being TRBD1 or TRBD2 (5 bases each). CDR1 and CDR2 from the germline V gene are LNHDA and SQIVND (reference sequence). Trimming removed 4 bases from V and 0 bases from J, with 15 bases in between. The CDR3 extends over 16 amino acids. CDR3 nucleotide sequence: TGTGCCAGTAGTAAGGGGAGTCAGCCGTACCAAGAGACCCAGTACTTC. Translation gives CASSKGSQPYQETQYF. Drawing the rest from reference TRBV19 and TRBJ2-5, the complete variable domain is DGGITQSPKYLFRKEGQNVTLSCEQNLNHDAMYWYRQDPGQGLRLIYYSQIVNDFQKGDIAEGYSVSREKKESFPLTVTSAQKNPTAFYLCASSKGSQPYQETQYFGPGTRLLVL.

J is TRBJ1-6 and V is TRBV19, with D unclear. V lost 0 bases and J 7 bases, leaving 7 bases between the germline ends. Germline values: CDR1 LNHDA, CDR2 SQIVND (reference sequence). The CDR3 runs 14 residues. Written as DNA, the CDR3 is TGTGCCAGTAGTATAGAGGGCGTAAATTCACCCCTCCACTTT. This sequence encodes CASSIEGVNSPLHF.

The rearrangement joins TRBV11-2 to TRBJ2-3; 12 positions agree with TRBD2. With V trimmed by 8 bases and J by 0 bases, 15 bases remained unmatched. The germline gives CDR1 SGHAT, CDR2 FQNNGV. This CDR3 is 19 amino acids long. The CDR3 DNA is TGTGCCAGCGCTGGACTAGCGGGGACAGGGTCTTTTAGCACAGATACGCAGTATTTT. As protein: CASAGLAGTGSFSTDTQYF.

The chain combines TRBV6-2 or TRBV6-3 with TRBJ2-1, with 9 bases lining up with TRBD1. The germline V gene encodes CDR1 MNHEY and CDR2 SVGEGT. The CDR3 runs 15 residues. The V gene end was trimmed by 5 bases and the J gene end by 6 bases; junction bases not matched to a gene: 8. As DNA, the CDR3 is TGTGCCAGCAGTGATCCGGGACAGGGACTCAATGAGCAGTTCTTC. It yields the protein CASSDPGQGLNEQFF.

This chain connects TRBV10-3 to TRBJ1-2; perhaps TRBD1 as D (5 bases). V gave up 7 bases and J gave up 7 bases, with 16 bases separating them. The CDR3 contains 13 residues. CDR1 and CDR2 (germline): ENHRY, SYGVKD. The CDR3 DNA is TGTGCCATCATGGGAACAGGTGTTCCTGGCTACACCTTC. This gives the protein CAIMGTGVPGYTF.

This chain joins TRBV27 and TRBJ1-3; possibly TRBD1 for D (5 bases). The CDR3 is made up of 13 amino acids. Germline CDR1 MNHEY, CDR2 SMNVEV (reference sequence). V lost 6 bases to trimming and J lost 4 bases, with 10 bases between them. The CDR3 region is CASSLRVGNTIYF. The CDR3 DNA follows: TGTGCCAGCAGCCTCAGGGTCGGAAACACCATATATTTT.

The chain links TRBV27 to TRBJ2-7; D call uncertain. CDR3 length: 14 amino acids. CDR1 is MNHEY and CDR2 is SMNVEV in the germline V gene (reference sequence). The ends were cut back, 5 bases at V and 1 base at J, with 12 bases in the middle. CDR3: CASSPNTVSYEQYF. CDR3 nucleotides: TGTGCCAGCAGTCCAAATACAGTGTCCTACGAGCAGTACTTC.

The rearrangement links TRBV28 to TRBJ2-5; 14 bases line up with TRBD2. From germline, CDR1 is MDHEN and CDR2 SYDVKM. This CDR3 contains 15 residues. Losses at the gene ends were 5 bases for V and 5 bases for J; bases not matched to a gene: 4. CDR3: CASSTRLAGGETQYF. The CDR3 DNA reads TGTGCCAGCAGTACCCGACTAGCGGGGGGGGAGACCCAGTACTTC. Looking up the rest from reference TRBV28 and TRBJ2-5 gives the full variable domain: DVKVTQSSRYLVKRTGEKVFLECVQDMDHENMFWYRQDPGLGLRLIYFSYDVKMKEKGDIPEGYSVSREKKERFSLILESASTNQTSMYLCASSTRLAGGETQYFGPGTRLLVL.

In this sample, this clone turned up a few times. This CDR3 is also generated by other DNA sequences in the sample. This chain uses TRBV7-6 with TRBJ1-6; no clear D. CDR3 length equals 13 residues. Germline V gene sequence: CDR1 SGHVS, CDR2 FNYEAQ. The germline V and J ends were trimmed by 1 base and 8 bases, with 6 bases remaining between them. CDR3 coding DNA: TGTGCCAGCAGCTTAGGTGGAGATTCACCCCTCCACTTT. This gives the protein CASSLGGDSPLHF.

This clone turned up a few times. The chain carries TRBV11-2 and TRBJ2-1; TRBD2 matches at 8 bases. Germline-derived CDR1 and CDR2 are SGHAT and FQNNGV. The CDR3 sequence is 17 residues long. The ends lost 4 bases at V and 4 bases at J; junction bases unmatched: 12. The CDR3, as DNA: TGTGCCAGCAGCTCCGTCGGGGGGGGACTACTTTACAATGAGCAGTTCTTC. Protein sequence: CASSSVGGGLLYNEQFF.

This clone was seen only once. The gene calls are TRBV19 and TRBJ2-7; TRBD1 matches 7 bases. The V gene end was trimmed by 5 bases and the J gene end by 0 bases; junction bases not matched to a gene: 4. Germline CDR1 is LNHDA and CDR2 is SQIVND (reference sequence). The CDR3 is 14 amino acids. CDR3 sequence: CASSLRTGSYEQYF. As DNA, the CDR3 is TGTGCCAGTAGTCTCAGGACAGGCTCCTACGAGCAGTACTTC.

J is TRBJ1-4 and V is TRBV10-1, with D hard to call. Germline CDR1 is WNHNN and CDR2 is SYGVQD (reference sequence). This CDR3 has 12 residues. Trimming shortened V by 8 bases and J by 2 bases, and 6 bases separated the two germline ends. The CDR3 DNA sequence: TGCGCCAGCTCCAGGACTAATGAAAAACTGTTTTTT. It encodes CASSRTNEKLFF.

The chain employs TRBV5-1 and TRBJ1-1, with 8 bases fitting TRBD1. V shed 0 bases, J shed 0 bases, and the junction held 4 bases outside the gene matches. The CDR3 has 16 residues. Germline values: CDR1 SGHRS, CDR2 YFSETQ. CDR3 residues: CASSLAGGSMNTEAFF. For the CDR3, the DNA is TGCGCCAGCAGCTTGGCAGGGGGCTCCATGAACACTGAAGCTTTCTTT.

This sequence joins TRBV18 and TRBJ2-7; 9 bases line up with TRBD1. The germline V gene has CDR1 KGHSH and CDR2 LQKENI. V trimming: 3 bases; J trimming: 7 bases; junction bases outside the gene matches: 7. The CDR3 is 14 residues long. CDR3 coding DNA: TGTGCCAGCTCACCTGAGGGACAGGGATCTGAGCAGTACTTC. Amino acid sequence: CASSPEGQGSEQYF.

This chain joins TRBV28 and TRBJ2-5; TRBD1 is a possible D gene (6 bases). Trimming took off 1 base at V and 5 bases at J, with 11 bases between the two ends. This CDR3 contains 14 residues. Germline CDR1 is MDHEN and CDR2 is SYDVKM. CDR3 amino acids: CASSLLTGYETQYF. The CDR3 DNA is TGTGCCAGCAGTTTATTAACAGGGTACGAGACCCAGTACTTC.

Here the CDR3 reads CASSQDYTFSYEQYF. The CDR3 DNA is TGCGCCAGCAGCCAAGACTACACCTTTTCTTACGAGCAGTACTTC. V is TRBV4-1 and J is TRBJ2-7; D is unclear. Germline CDR1 and CDR2: MGHRA and YSYEKL. The CDR3 loop spans 15 amino acids. V lost 0 bases, J lost 4 bases, and 13 bases lay in between.